Below, 2 T cell receptor beta chains from the same sample are listed, as sequenced in a study of identical twins. TCRdb analysed the 5' RACE reads with MiXCR anew, one entry per CDR3 protein. This sample has about 240,000 distinct CDR3 sequences, with roughly 7.5% found just once. The same specimen was also included in a second study, on yellow fever vaccine responses in identical twins.

The sample comprised CD8+ T cells sorted from blood. Receptors originate from a young woman in good health.

This clonotype was seen a single time. V is TRBV13 and J is TRBJ2-7; D is possibly TRBD1 (6 bases). V lost 5 bases and J 3 bases, leaving 14 bases between the germline ends. Germline V gene data show CDR1 as PRHDT and CDR2 as FYEKMQ (reference sequence). There are 14 residues in the CDR3. The CDR3 protein is CASSPRQGNYEQYF. The DNA for the CDR3 is TGTGCCAGCAGCCCCCGGCAGGGGAACTACGAGCAGTACTTC.

This clonotype was counted between two and nine times. V is TRBV9 and J is TRBJ2-3; the D gene is possibly TRBD2 (5 bases). Germline values: CDR1 SGDLS, CDR2 YYNGEE. V was shortened by 3 bases and J by 1 base, with 18 bases between the two germline ends. The CDR3 length is 17 residues. In DNA form, the CDR3 reads TGTGCCAGCAGCGCCCCCCGTACTAGAGACGGCACAGATACGCAGTATTTT. This translates into CASSAPRTRDGTDTQYF. Based on the CDR3 plus reference TRBV9 and TRBJ2-3, the full variable domain is DSGVTQTPKHLITATGQRVTLRCSPRSGDLSVYWYQQSLDQGLQFLIQYYNGEERAKGNILERFSAQQFPDLHSELNLSSLELGDSALYFCASSAPRTRDGTDTQYFGPGTRLTVL.